These 9 T cell receptor beta chains were sequenced from one sample in a study of cytomegalovirus exposure and HLA in healthy donors. The PCR employed 60 Vbeta primers together with 13 Jbeta primers. TCRdb's copy holds only in-frame clones and misses some; the assay was immunoSEQ multiplex PCR. There are roughly 88,000 clones in the sample; around three quarters occur only once, and less than 6% lies in the top ten. The source material was PBMCs. Receptors were obtained from a man aged 25 to 40 in good health and CMV-seropositive.

The chain is built from TRBV10-3 and TRBJ2-5, with 11 bases lining up with TRBD2. V dropped 2 bases and J dropped 5; count of bases not matched to a gene: 7. CDR3 length equals 16 residues. Germline CDR1 and CDR2: ENHRY and SYGVKD. CDR3 sequence reads: CAISEPGASGGETQYF. The DNA of the CDR3 is TGTGCCATCAGTGAGCCGGGAGCTAGCGGGGGGGAGACCCAGTACTTC.

The gene calls are TRBV6-5 and TRBJ1-2; 8 bases agree with TRBD1. The CDR3 runs to 15 residues. The germline V gene encodes CDR1 MNHEY and CDR2 SVGAGI. With V trimmed by 7 bases and J by 2 bases, 9 bases remained unmatched. CDR3 residues: CASINRQGWNYGYTF. CDR3 DNA: TGTGCCAGCATCAACCGACAGGGGTGGAACTATGGCTACACCTTC.

This clone appeared a few times. The chain links TRBV28 to TRBJ1-1, with TRBD1 identical over 9 bases. The V and J ends lost 6 bases and 4 bases, in that order; junction bases with no gene match: 9. The CDR3 spans 15 residues. Looked up from germline, CDR1 is MDHEN and CDR2 is SYDVKM. CDR3 sequence (DNA): TGTGCCAGCAGATCTAGGGACAGGGTGAGCACTGAAGCTTTCTTT. This sequence encodes CASRSRDRVSTEAFF.

The CDR3 DNA follows: TGTGCCAGCAGAGGGGGAGTGAACACCGGGGAGCTGTTTTTT. It translates to CASRGGVNTGELFF. The chain employs TRBV7-9 and TRBJ2-2; possibly TRBD1 for D (6 bases). The CDR3 has 14 residues. Germline V CDR1 and CDR2: SEHNR, FQNEAQ (reference sequence). V was shortened by 6 bases and J by 1 base, with 9 bases between the two germline ends.

The V and J genes are TRBV6-6 and TRBJ1-2, with 7 bases identical to TRBD1. V was clipped by 4 bases and J by 6 bases; unmatched bases: 5. CDR3 length: 13 amino acids. Germline-derived CDR1 and CDR2 are MNHNY and SVGAGI (reference sequence). Written as DNA, the CDR3 is TGTGCCAGCAGTTCGACAGGGCGCAATGGCTACACCTTC. It specifies CASSSTGRNGYTF.

The chain's CDR3 is CASSATGDRETQYF. CDR3 DNA sequence: TGTGCCAGCAGCGCCACAGGGGATCGGGAGACCCAGTACTTC. The chain combines TRBV9 with TRBJ2-5; 7 positions agree with TRBD1. Trimming took 3 bases from V and 5 from J; bases not matched to a gene: 7. The CDR3 sequence is 14 residues long. Germline values: CDR1 SGDLS, CDR2 YYNGEE.

This clone was picked up a small number of times. This sequence joins TRBV5-1 and TRBJ1-1; possible D gene TRBD1, 6 bases. From germline, CDR1 is SGHRS and CDR2 YFSETQ. The CDR3 has 15 amino acids. Trimming stripped 2 bases from V and 4 bases from J, with 15 bases between. The CDR3 loop is CASSLGGGPATEAFF. DNA for the CDR3: TGCGCCAGCAGCTTAGGGGGTGGGCCTGCCACTGAAGCTTTCTTT.

The CDR3 bases are TGTGCCAGTAGTCCGGGACCAGGGGCGCAGCCCCAGCATTTT. This codes for CASSPGPGAQPQHF. The chain uses TRBV19 and TRBJ1-5, with D perhaps TRBD1 (6 bases). V lost 5 bases, J lost 7 bases, and 15 bases lay in between. Germline V gene lookup returns CDR1 LNHDA and CDR2 SQIVND (reference sequence). This CDR3 has 14 residues.

This chain connects TRBV2 to TRBJ2-5; D gene uncertain. Germline CDR1 reads SNHLY; CDR2 reads FYNNEI. The CDR3 contains 13 residues. Trimming took 6 bases from V and 2 from J, leaving 10 bases between them. This CDR3 is CASRVQSQETQYF. In DNA form, the CDR3 reads TGTGCCAGCAGGGTCCAGTCACAAGAGACCCAGTACTTC. Full variable domain (missing parts from reference TRBV2 and TRBJ2-5): EPEVTQTPSHQVTQMGQEVILRCVPISNHLYFYWYRQILGQKVEFLVSFYNNEISEKSEIFDDQFSVERPDGSNFTLKIRSTKLEDSAMYFCASRVQSQETQYFGPGTRLLVL.